This T cell receptor (beta chain) comes out of a study of T cells in Graves' hyperthyroidism and ophthalmopathy. The CDR3 is made up of 13 amino acids. The germline V gene encodes CDR1 LNHNV and CDR2 YYDKDF (reference sequence). V lost 4 bases and J lost 3, with 9 bases in between. Notes on the study in general: Classification by a 13 V-J model distinguished ophthalmopathy from stable hyperthyroidism. The blood repertoire included most of the expanded thyroid clonotypes above 0.001.

Uncontrolled infection, other autoimmune disease, pregnancy or lactation excluded patients. Isolation of PBMCs was performed on around 9.4 ml fresh peripheral blood. A word on this clonotype: Its matching antigen is unknown.

Amplified TCR beta CDR3 regions derived from RNA transcripts. An initial round of RT-PCR targeting the TCR CDR3 relied on the HTBI primer set. TCRdb reanalysed the multiplex PCR reads using MiXCR and keeps one entry per CDR3 protein. This sample has about 520,000 distinct CDR3 sequences; around 22% occur once, and the top ten carry roughly 12%. The rearrangement joins TRBV15 to TRBJ1-1; D ambiguous. The TCR sequence derives from a woman in her thirties with Graves' ophthalmopathy. Sequenced input: blood. CDR3 amino acids: CATSKERYTEAFF. DNA of the CDR3: TGTGCCACCAGCAAAGAACGGTACACTGAAGCTTTCTTT.